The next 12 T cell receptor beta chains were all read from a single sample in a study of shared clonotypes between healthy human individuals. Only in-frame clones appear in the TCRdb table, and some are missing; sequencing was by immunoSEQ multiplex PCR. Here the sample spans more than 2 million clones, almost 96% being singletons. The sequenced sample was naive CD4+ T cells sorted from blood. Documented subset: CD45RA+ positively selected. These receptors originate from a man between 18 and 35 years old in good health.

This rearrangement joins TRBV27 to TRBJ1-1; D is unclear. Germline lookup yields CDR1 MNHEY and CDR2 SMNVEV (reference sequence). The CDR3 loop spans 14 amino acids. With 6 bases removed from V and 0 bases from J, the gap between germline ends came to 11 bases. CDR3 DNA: TGTGCCAGCAGCGCTTTCGGACTGAACACTGAAGCTTTCTTT. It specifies CASSAFGLNTEAFF.

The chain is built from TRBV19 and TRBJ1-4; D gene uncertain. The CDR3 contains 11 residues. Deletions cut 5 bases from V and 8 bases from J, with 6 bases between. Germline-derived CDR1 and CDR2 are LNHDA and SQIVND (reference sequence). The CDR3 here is CASSVSEKLFF. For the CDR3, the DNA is TGTGCCAGTAGTGTCTCGGAAAAACTGTTTTTT.

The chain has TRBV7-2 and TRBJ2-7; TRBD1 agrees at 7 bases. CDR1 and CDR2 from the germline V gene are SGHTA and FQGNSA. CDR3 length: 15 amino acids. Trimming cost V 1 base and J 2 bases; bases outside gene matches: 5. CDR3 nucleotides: TGTGCCAGCAGCTTAGAACGACAGGGACCCTACGAGCAGTACTTC. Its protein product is CASSLERQGPYEQYF.

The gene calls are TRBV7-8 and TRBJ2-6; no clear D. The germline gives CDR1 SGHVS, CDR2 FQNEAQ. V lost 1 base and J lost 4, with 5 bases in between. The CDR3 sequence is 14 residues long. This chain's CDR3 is CASSLVGGANVLTF. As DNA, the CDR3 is TGTGCCAGCAGCTTAGTTGGCGGGGCCAACGTCCTGACTTTC.

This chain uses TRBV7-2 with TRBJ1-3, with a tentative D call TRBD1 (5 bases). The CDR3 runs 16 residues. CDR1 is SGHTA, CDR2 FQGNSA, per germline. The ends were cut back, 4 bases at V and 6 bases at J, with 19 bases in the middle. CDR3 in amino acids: CASSSTGTKGANTIYF. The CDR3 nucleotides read TGTGCCAGCAGCTCGACCGGGACTAAGGGAGCAAACACCATATATTTT. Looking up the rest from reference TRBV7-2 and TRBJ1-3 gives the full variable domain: GAGVSQSPSNKVTEKGKDVELRCDPISGHTALYWYRQSLGQGLEFLIYFQGNSAPDKSGLPSDRFSAERTGGSVSTLTIQRTQQEDSAVYLCASSSTGTKGANTIYFGEGSWLTVV.

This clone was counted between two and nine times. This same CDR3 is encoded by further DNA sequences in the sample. For the CDR3, the DNA is TGTGCCAGCAGCTTAACTTACGAGCAGTACTTC. Its translation: CASSLTYEQYF. The V and J genes are TRBV7-2 and TRBJ2-7; the D is unclear. CDR3 length: 11 amino acids. In germline, CDR1 is SGHTA, CDR2 FQGNSA. V lost 2 bases and J 4 bases, leaving 3 bases between the germline ends.

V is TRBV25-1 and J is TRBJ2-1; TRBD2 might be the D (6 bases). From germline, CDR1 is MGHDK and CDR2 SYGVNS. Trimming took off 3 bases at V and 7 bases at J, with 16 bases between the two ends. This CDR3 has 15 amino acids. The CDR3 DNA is TGTGCCAGCAGTGAGGAGGGCCACTTAAGGAATGAGCAGTTCTTC. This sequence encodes CASSEEGHLRNEQFF.

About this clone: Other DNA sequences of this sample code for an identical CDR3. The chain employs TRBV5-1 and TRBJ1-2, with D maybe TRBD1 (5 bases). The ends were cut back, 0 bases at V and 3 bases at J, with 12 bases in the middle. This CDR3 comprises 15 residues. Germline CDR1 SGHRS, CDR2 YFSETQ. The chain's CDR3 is CASSLEGTAYYGYTF. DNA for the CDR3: TGCGCCAGCAGCTTGGAAGGGACCGCTTACTATGGCTACACCTTC.

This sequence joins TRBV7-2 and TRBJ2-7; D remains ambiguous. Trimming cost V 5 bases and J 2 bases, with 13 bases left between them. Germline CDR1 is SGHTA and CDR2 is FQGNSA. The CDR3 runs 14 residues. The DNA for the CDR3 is TGTGCCAGCAGCCCCCCCGCTTTAACCTACGAGCAGTACTTC. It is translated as CASSPPALTYEQYF. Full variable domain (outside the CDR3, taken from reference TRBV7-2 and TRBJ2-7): GAGVSQSPSNKVTEKGKDVELRCDPISGHTALYWYRQSLGQGLEFLIYFQGNSAPDKSGLPSDRFSAERTGGSVSTLTIQRTQQEDSAVYLCASSPPALTYEQYFGPGTRLTVT.

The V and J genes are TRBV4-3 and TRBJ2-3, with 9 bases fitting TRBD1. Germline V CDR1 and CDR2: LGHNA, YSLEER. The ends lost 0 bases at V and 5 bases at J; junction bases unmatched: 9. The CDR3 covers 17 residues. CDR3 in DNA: TGCGCCAGCAGCCAAGATTCTCCGGGACAGGGACGAGATACGCAGTATTTT. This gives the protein CASSQDSPGQGRDTQYF.

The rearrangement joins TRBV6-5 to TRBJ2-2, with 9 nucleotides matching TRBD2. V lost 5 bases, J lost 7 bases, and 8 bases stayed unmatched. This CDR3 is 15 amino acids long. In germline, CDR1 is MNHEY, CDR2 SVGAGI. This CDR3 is CASSGGGAVIGELFF. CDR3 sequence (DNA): TGTGCCAGCAGTGGCGGGGGGGCGGTCATCGGGGAGCTGTTTTTT.

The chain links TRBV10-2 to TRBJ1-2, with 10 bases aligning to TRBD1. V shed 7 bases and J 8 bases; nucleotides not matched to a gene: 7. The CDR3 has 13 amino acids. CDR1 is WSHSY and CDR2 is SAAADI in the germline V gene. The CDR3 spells CASTRDRGKGYTF. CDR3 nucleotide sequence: TGCGCCAGCACACGGGACAGGGGAAAGGGCTACACCTTC.